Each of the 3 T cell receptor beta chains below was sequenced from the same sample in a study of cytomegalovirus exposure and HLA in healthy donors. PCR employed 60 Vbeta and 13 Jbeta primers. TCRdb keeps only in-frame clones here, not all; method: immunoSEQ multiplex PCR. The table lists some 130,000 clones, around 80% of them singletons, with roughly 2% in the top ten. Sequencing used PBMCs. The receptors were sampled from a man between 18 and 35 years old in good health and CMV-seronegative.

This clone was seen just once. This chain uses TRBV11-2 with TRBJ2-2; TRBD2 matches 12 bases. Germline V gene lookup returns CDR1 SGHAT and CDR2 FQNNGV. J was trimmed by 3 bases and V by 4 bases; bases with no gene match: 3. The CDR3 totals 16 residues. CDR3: CASSYGLAGYTGELFF. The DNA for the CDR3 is TGTGCCAGCAGCTACGGACTAGCGGGATACACCGGGGAGCTGTTTTTT.

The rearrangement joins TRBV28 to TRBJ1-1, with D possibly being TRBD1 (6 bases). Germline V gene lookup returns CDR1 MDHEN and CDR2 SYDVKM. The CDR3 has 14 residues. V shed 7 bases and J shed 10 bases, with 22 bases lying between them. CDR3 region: CASKHGTRRVGAFF. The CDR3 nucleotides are TGTGCCAGCAAACACGGGACACGTCGGGTTGGAGCTTTCTTT.

DNA for the CDR3: TGTGCCGGAGAGAGGTCCTATAATTCACCCCTCCACTTT. Translating gives CAGERSYNSPLHF. V and J are TRBV2 and TRBJ1-6, with no clear D. Trimming shortened V by 11 bases and J by 1 base, and 9 bases separated the two germline ends. This CDR3 has 13 residues. The germline V gene encodes CDR1 SNHLY and CDR2 FYNNEI.